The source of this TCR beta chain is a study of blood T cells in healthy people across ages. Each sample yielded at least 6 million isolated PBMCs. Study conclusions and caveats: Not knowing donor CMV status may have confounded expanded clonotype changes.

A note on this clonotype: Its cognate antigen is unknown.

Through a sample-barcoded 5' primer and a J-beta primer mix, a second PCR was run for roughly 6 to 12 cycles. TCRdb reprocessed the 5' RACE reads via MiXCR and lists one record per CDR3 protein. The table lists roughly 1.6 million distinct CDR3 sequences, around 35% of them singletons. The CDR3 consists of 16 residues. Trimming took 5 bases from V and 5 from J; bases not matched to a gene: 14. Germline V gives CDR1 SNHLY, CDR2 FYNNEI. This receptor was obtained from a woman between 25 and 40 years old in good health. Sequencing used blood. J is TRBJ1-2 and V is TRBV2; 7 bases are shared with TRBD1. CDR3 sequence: CASSLTDRQGWYGYTF. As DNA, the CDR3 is TGTGCCAGCAGTCTTACGGATAGACAGGGATGGTATGGCTACACCTTC.